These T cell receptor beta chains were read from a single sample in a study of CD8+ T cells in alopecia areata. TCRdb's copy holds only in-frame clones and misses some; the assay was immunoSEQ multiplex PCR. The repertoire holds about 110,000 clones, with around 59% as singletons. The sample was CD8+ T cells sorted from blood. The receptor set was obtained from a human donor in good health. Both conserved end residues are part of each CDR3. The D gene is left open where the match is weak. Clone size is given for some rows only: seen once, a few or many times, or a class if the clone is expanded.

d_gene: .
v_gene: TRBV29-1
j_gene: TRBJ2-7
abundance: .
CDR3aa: CSVEGPGGAYEQYF
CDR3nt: TGCAGCGTTGAAGGACCTGGCGGCGCCTACGAGCAGTACTTC

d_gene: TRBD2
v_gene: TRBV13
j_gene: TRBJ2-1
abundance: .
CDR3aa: CASSSTSGEHNEQFF
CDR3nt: TGTGCCAGCAGCTCGACTAGCGGGGAGCACAATGAGCAGTTCTTC

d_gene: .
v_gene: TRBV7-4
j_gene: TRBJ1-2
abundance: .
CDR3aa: CASSLKPPSWGYGYTF
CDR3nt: TGTGCCAGCAGCCTCAAACCCCCATCATGGGGCTATGGCTACACCTTC

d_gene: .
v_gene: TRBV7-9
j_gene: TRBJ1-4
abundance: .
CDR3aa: CASSSDEELFF
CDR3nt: TGTGCCAGCAGCTCGGATGAGGAACTGTTTTTT

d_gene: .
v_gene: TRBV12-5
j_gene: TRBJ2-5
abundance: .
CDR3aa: CASGLVPNFQETQYF
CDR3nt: TGTGCTAGTGGTTTGGTCCCGAACTTCCAAGAGACCCAGTACTTC

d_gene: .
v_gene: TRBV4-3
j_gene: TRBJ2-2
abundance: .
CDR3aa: CASSQDLILGGGGGTGELFF
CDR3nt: TGCGCCAGCAGCCAAGATCTTATCTTAGGGGGAGGAGGAGGGACCGGGGAGCTGTTTTTT

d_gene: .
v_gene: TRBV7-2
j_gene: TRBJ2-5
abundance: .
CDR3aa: CASSLRGGETQYF
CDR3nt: TGTGCCAGCAGCTTGAGGGGCGGAGAGACCCAGTACTTC

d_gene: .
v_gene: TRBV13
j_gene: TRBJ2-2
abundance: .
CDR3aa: CASRRSRANTGELFF
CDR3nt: TGTGCCAGCAGAAGGTCGCGTGCGAACACCGGGGAGCTGTTTTTT

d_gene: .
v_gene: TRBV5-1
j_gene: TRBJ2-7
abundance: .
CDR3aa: CASSARQALYYEQYF
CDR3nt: TGCGCCAGCAGCGCCCGACAGGCCCTTTACTACGAGCAGTACTTC

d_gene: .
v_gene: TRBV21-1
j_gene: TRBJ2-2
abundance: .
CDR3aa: CASATPPGLAGEHTGELFF
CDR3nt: TGTGCCAGCGCGACCCCCCCGGGACTAGCGGGGGAGCACACCGGGGAGCTGTTTTTT

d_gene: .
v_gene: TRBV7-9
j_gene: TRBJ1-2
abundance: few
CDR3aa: CASSLGTVNGYTF
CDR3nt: TGTGCCAGCAGCTTAGGGACAGTCAATGGCTACACCTTC